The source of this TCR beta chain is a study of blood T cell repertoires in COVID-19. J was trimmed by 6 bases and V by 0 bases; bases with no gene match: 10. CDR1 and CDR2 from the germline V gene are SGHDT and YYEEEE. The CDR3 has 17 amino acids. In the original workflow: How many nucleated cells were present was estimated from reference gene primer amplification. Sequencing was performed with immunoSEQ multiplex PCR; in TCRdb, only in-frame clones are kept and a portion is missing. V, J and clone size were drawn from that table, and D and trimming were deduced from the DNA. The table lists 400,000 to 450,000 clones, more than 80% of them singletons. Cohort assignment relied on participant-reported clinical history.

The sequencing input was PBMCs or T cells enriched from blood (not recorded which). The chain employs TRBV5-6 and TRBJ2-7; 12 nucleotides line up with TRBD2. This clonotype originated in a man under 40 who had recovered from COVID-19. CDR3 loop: CASSLAGRTSGIFEQYF. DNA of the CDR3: TGTGCCAGCAGCTTGGCGGGGCGGACTAGCGGGATCTTCGAGCAGTACTTC.